Here is one T cell receptor beta chain with its context. Its cognate antigen is unknown. The sample comes from a study of T cell responses to AZD1222 COVID-19 vaccine. The germline V and J ends were trimmed by 1 base and 13 bases, with 14 bases remaining between them. This CDR3 has 12 residues. CDR1 SEHNR and CDR2 FQNEAQ come from the germline V gene (reference sequence). Repertoires were generated with immunoSEQ multiplex PCR, while TCRdb's copy carries only in-frame clones and drops some. The table includes 40,000 to 55,000 clones, about 86% detected once. Overall study results and limits: Following two doses of AZD1222, Spike-specific TCR breadth and depth rose. Most donors were white British and more were female, and clonal diversity was possibly underestimated.

The rearrangement uses TRBV7-9 and TRBJ2-7, with D possibly being TRBD1 (6 bases). The specimen comprised peripheral blood, sampled 28 days after the second AZD1222 dose. This clonotype originated in an adult who received the AZD1222 COVID-19 vaccine. The CDR3 protein is CASSLGSNRAYF. The CDR3 nucleotides read TGTGCCAGCAGCTTAGGTAGCAACAGGGCCTACTTC.